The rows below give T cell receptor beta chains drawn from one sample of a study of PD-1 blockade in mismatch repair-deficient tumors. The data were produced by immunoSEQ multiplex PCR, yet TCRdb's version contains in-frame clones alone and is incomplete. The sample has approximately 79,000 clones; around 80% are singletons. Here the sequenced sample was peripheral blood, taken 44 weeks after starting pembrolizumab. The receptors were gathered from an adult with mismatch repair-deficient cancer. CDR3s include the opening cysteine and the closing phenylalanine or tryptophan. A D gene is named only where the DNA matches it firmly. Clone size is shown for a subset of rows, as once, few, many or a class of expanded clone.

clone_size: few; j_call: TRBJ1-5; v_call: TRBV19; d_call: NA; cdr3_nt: TGTGCCAGTAGTATTGGATTTGGGGGGAATTGGCCCCAGCATTTT; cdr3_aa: CASSIGFGGNWPQHF
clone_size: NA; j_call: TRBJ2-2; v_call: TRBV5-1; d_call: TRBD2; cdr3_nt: TGCGCCAGCAGCTCTCAGGGCGGGAGAACCGGGGAGCTGTTTTTT; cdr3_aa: CASSSQGGRTGELFF
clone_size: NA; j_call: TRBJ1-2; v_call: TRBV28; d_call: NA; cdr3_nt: TGTGCCAGCAGTTTATGGACAGAGCTTTATGGCTACACCTTC; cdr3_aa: CASSLWTELYGYTF
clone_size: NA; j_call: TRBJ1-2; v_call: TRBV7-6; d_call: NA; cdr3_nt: TGTGCCAGCAGCCCCTCCGGACAGCCCTATTATGGCTACACCTTC; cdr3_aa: CASSPSGQPYYGYTF
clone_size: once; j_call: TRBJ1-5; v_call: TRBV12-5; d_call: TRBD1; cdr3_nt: TGTGCTAGTGGTGGTGGACAGGGGTTCTATAGCAATCAGCCCCAGCATTTT; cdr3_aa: CASGGGQGFYSNQPQHF
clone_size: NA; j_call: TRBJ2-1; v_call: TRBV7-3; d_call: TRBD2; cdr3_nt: TGTGCCAGCAGCTTACGCAAAGCGGGAGGGCCTATCTACAATGAGCAGTTCTTC; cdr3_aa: CASSLRKAGGPIYNEQFF
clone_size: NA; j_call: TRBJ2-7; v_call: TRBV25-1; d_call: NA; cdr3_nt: TGTGCCAGCAGTGAAGCCACCGGGGCTAGATCCTACGAGCAGTACTTC; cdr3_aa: CASSEATGARSYEQYF
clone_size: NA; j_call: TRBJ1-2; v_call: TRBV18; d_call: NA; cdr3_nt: TGTGCCAGCTCACCGGGTGGGGGACTCTATGGCTACACCTTC; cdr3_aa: CASSPGGGLYGYTF
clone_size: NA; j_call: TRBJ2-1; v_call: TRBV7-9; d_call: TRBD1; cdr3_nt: TGTGCCAGCAGCTTCCAGGGGGACCTTGGGCAGTTCTTC; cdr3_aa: CASSFQGDLGQFF
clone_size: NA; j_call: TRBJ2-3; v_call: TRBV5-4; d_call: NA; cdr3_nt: TGTGCCAGCAGCTTGCGGCCAGCCACAGATACGCAGTATTTT; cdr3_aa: CASSLRPATDTQYF
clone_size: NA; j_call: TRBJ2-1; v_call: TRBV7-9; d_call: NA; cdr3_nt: TGTGCCAGCAGCTCAATGGTAGGGAGTCCCTACAATGAGCAGTTCTTC; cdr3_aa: CASSSMVGSPYNEQFF
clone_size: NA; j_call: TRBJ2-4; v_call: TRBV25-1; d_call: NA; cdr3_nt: TGTGCCAGCAGTGGGAACAGAAACATTCAGTACTTC; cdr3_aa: CASSGNRNIQYF
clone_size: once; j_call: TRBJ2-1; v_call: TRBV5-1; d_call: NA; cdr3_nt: TGCGCCAGCAGCTGGGACCCGTACAATGAGCAGTTCTTC; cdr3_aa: CASSWDPYNEQFF
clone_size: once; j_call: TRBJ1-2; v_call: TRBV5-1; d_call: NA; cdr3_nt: TGCGCCAGCAGCTTGCCGGGGCCAGACTATGGCTACACCTTC; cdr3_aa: CASSLPGPDYGYTF
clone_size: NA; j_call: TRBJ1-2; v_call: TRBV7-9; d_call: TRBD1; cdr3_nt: TGTGCCAGCAGCGTAGACAGGGTAAGGAGGGGAGACTATGGCTACACCTTC; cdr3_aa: CASSVDRVRRGDYGYTF
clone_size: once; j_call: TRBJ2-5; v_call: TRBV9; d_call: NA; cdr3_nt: TGTGCCAGCAGCGTAGGGGCGGGATGGTACCAAGAGACCCAGTACTTC; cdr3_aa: CASSVGAGWYQETQYF
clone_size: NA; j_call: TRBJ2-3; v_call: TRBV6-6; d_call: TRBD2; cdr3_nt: TGTGCCAGTAAAACTAGCGGTCGCACAGATACGCAGTATTTT; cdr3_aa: CASKTSGRTDTQYF
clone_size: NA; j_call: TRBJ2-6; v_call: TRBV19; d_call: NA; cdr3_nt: TGTGCCAGTAGGACCTTGTCTGGGGCCAACGTCCTGACTTTC; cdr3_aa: CASRTLSGANVLTF
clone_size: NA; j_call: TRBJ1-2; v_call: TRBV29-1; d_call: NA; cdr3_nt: TGCAGCGTTGATGGAGGGGTAAACTATGGCTACACCTTC; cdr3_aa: CSVDGGVNYGYTF
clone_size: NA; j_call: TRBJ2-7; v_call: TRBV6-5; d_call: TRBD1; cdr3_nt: TGTGCCAGCAGTTACCTTAAAGGGGGCGGGTATATCGAGCAGTACTTC; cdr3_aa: CASSYLKGGGYIEQYF
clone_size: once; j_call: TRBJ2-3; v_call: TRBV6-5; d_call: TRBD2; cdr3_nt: TGTGCCAGCAGTTTACTAGCGGAGCACACAGATACGCAGTATTTT; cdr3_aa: CASSLLAEHTDTQYF
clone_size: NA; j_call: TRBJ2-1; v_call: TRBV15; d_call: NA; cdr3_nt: TGTGCCACCAGCAGAGATTCGGGCTCCTACAATGAGCAGTTCTTC; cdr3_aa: CATSRDSGSYNEQFF
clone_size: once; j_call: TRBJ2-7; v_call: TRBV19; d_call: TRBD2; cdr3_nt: TGTGCCAGTAGAATCGGGCGGGAGTTGTACTTC; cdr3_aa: CASRIGRELYF
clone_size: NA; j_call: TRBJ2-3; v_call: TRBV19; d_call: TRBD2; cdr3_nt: TGTGCCAGTAGGAGAATAAAGGGACTAGCGGGAGGTGTGGGCACAGATACGCAGTATTTT; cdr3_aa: CASRRIKGLAGGVGTDTQYF
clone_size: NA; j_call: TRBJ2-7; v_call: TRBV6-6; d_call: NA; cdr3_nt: TGTGCCAGCAGCGACCCTAGCATGGGTACCTACGAGCAGTACTTC; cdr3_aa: CASSDPSMGTYEQYF
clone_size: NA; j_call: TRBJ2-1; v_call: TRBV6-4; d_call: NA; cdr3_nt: TGTGCCAGCAGTGACTCGAAGACGCGGGGCTCCTACAATGAGCAGTTCTTC; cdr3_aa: CASSDSKTRGSYNEQFF
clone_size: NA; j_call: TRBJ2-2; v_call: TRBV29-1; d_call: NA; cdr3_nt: TGCAGCGCCCAAGGGACCGGGGAGCTGTTTTTT; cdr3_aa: CSAQGTGELFF
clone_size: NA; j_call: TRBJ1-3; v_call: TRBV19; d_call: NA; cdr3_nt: TGTGCCAGTAGTATCGGGACAACTGGAAACACCATATATTTT; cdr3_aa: CASSIGTTGNTIYF
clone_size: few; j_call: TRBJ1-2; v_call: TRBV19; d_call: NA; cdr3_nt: TGTGCCAGTAGTGCGGGGCAGAACTATGGCTACACCTTC; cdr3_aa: CASSAGQNYGYTF
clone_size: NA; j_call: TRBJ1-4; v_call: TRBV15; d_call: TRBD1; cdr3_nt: TGTGCCACCAGCTTAACCGGGACAGCCCTAAAACTGTTTTTT; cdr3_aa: CATSLTGTALKLFF
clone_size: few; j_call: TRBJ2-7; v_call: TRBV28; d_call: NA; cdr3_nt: TGTGCCAGCAGAGGAGTAACAAGCTACGAGCAGTACTTC; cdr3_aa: CASRGVTSYEQYF
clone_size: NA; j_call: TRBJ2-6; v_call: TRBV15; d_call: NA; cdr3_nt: TGTGCCACCAGCAGAGGAGGGGGATCCGGGGCCAACGTCCTGACTTTC; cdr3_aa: CATSRGGGSGANVLTF
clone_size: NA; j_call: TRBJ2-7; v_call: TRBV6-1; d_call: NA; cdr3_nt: TGTGCCAGCAGCTGGACAGAGCCGCCGCTCTACGAGCAGTACTTC; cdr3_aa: CASSWTEPPLYEQYF
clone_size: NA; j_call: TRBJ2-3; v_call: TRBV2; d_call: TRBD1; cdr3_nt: TGTGCCAGCAGCTCAGACAGGGGGACAGATACGCAGTATTTT; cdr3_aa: CASSSDRGTDTQYF
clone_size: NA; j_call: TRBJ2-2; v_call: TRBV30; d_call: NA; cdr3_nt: TGTGCCTGGAGTCCAGGGGAGAACACCGGGGAGCTGTTTTTT; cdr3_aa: CAWSPGENTGELFF
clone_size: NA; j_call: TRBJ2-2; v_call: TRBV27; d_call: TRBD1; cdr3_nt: TGTGCCAGCAGTTACCAAACAGGGGCGAACACCGGGGAGCTGTTTTTT; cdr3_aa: CASSYQTGANTGELFF
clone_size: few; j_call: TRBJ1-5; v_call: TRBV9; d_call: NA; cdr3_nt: TGTGCCAGCAGCGTAGAGGTTAGCAATCAGCCCCAGCATTTT; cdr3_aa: CASSVEVSNQPQHF
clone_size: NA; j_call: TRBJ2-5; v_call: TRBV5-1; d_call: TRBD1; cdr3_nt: TGCGCCAGCAGCGCGGGACAGGGCCAAGAGACCCAGTACTTC; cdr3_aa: CASSAGQGQETQYF
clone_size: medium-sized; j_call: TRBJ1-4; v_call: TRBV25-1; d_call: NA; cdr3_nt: TGTGCCAGCAGTGATGAACAGGCAACTGAAAAACTGTTTTTT; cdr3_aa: CASSDEQATEKLFF
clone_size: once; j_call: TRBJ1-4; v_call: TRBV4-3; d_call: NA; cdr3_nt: TGCGCCAGCAGCCAGCCGGAGGCAGGGTCTAATGAAAAACTGTTTTTT; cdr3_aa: CASSQPEAGSNEKLFF
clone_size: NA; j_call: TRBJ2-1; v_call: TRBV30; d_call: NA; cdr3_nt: TGTGCCTGGAGTGTGGGGCGGGGCTACAATGAGCAGTTCTTC; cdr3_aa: CAWSVGRGYNEQFF
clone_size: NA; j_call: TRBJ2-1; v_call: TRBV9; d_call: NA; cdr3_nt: TGTGCCAGCAGCGTAGTTAACTATGAGCAGTTCTTC; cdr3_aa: CASSVVNYEQFF
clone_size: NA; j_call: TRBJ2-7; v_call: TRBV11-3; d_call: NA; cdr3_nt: TGTGCCAGCAGCTTAGTGGGGGGAGAAGGTTACGAGCAGTACTTC; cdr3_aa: CASSLVGGEGYEQYF
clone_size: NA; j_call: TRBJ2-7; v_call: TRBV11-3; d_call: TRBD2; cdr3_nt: TGTGCCAGCAGCCCCTCCGCGGGAGGGTTGGGCGAGCAGTACTTC; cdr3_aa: CASSPSAGGLGEQYF
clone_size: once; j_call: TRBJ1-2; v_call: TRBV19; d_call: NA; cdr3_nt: TGTGCCAGTAGTCCAGCCAGGCACAGTTTAGACTATGGCTACACCTTC; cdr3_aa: CASSPARHSLDYGYTF
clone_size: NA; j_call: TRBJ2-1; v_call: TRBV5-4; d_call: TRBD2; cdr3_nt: TGTGCCAGCAGCTCCTCTAGCGGAAGCTCCTACAATGAGCAGTTCTTC; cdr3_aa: CASSSSSGSSYNEQFF
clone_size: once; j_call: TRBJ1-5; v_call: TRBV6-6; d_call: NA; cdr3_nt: TGTGCCAGCAGCTTGTCCAATCAGCCCCAGCATTTT; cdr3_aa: CASSLSNQPQHF
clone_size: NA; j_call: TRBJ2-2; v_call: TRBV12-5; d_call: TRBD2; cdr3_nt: TGTGCTAGTGGTGGGGACGGGAGGGACACCGGGGAGCTGTTTTTT; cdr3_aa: CASGGDGRDTGELFF
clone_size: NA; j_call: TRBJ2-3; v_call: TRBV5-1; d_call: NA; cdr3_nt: TGCGCCAGCAGCTTGGCGAGCACAGATACGCAGTATTTT; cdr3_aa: CASSLASTDTQYF
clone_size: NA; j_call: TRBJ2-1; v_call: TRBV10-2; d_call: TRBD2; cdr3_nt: TGCGCCAGCAGTGAGCGGCTAGCGGGGTACAATGAGCAGTTCTTC; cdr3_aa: CASSERLAGYNEQFF
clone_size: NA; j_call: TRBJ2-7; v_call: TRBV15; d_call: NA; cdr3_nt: TGTGCCACCAGCAGACTTACACAGGGGGGGAGCGAGCAGTACTTC; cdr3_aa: CATSRLTQGGSEQYF
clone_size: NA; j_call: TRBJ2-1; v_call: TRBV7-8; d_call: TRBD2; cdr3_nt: TGTGCCAGCAGCTTACGGGAGGAGGGTGAGCAGTTCTTC; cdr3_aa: CASSLREEGEQFF
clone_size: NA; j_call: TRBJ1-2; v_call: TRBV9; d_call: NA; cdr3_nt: TGTGCCAGCAGCGTGGGTGAGGGGCGCTATGGCTACACCTTC; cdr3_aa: CASSVGEGRYGYTF